The source of this T cell receptor beta chain is a study of blood T cells in healthy people across ages. Primers used in a second PCR of about 6 to 12 cycles were a sample-barcoded 5' primer and a J-beta primer mix. TCRdb re-analysed the 5' RACE reads in MiXCR, keeping a single row per CDR3 protein. The sample yields about 600,000 distinct CDR3 sequences, 40% to 55% seen once. General study findings and limits: Researchers report that TCR beta diversity correlated strongly with naive T cell percentage. The long-lived group displayed more naive CD4+ cells, plus higher diversity, than the aged donors did.

It was approximately 10 milliliters of peripheral blood that were drawn from each donor. PBMCs, at least 6 million per sample, were isolated. The length of the CDR3 is 14 residues. V shed 4 bases, J shed 2 bases, and the junction held 3 bases outside the gene matches. Germline-derived CDR1 and CDR2 are SGHAT and FQDESV (reference sequence). About this clonotype itself: As yet, its antigen is unknown.

The sample consisted of blood. The gene calls are TRBV11-1 and TRBJ2-5; TRBD1 aligns across 8 bases. The source is a man older than 75 in good health. The CDR3 protein is CASSSQGEQETQYF. The CDR3 DNA follows: TGTGCCAGCAGCTCACAGGGGGAGCAAGAGACCCAGTACTTC.